Presented here are 32 T cell receptor beta chains from one specimen sequenced in a study of OX40 agonist ivuxolimab in advanced cancers. The repertoire was sequenced with immunoSEQ multiplex PCR; TCRdb's copy has only in-frame clones and lacks some. Among around 15,000 clones listed, about 88% were seen once. The sequenced sample was CD4+ or CD8+ T cells sorted from blood, obtained in a trial of the OX40 agonist ivuxolimab. The receptor source for this set is an adult with an advanced solid tumor such as melanoma, head and neck, liver or kidney cancer.

The chain recombines TRBV4-1 with TRBJ2-7, with 9 bases matching TRBD1. CDR3 size: 14 residues. The J segment lost 3 bases and the V segment lost 5 bases, leaving 5 bases of the junction unmatched. CDR1 and CDR2 (germline): MGHRA, YSYEKL. The CDR3 sequence is CASSTQGANYEQYF. CDR3 bases: TGCGCCAGCAGCACACAGGGGGCGAACTACGAGCAGTACTTC.

This rearrangement joins TRBV28 to TRBJ2-3; 7 bases map to TRBD2. V lost 10 bases and J lost 0; bases outside the gene matches: 7. Germline V CDR1 and CDR2: MDHEN, SYDVKM. This CDR3 region has 14 residues. The CDR3 DNA is TGTGCCATCAAAGAGCGGGACAGCACAGATACGCAGTATTTT. Protein product: CAIKERDSTDTQYF.

This chain joins TRBV6-4 and TRBJ2-3; 11 bases are shared with TRBD2. The length of the CDR3 is 15 residues. CDR1 and CDR2 from the germline V gene are MRHNA and SNTAGT. Trimming at V came to 3 bases and at J to 6 bases, leaving 5 bases not matched to a gene. CDR3 coding DNA: TGTGCCAGCAGTGAAACTAGCGGGAGTGCTGATACGCAGTATTTT. Its translation: CASSETSGSADTQYF.

This clone was recorded once. The chain couples TRBV27 to TRBJ1-4; 8 nucleotides align to TRBD1. The germline CDR1 and CDR2 sequences are MNHEY and SMNVEV (reference sequence). V trimming: 6 bases; J trimming: 4 bases; junction bases outside the gene matches: 10. The CDR3 contains 16 residues. CDR3 region: CASSLGTGRSNEKLFF. The CDR3, as DNA: TGTGCCAGCAGCCTCGGGACAGGCCGGAGTAATGAAAAACTGTTTTTT.

The V gene is TRBV27, the J gene TRBJ1-1; D gene ambiguous. The germline V and J ends were trimmed by 2 bases and 4 bases, with 11 bases remaining between them. In germline, CDR1 is MNHEY, CDR2 SMNVEV (reference sequence). CDR3 length: 14 amino acids. CDR3 bases: TGTGCCAGCAGTTTACGGGAACTAGGCACTGAAGCTTTCTTT. Encoded protein: CASSLRELGTEAFF.

This chain links TRBV10-3 with TRBJ1-2; weak D call: TRBD1 (5 bases). Germline V gives CDR1 ENHRY, CDR2 SYGVKD. This CDR3 contains 15 residues. Trimming stripped 0 bases from V and 2 bases from J, with 10 bases between. Here the CDR3 DNA reads TGTGCCATCAGTGAGTCGGGGCCCTTAAACTATGGCTACACCTTC. Its protein is CAISESGPLNYGYTF.

The chain combines TRBV7-6 with TRBJ2-7, with 7 bases fitting TRBD1. This CDR3 is built from 15 residues. With V trimmed by 2 bases and J by 0 bases, 4 bases remained unmatched. Germline CDR1 and CDR2: SGHVS and FNYEAQ. The CDR3 loop is CASSLSGQSSYEQYF. The CDR3 DNA sequence: TGTGCCAGCAGCTTATCGGGACAGTCCTCCTACGAGCAGTACTTC.

The rearrangement joins TRBV2 to TRBJ1-2, with D uncertain. V lost 4 bases, J lost 6 bases, and 12 bases lay in between. The germline V gene has CDR1 SNHLY and CDR2 FYNNEI. The CDR3 is 13 amino acids. In DNA form, the CDR3 reads TGTGCCAGCAGTGGGACGGAGAACGATGGCTACACCTTC. It translates to CASSGTENDGYTF.

The chain recombines TRBV6-4 with TRBJ1-1, with no clear D. CDR1 and CDR2 from the germline V gene are MRHNA and SNTAGT. Trimming stripped 3 bases from V and 7 bases from J, with 6 bases between. The CDR3 consists of 11 residues. The CDR3 DNA reads TGTGCCAGCAGTGAGTCGCGTGAAGCTTTCTTT. This gives the protein CASSESREAFF.

The gene calls are TRBV12-5 and TRBJ1-2, with D hard to call. Germline-derived CDR1 and CDR2 are LGHNT and FRNRAP. The CDR3 extends over 12 amino acids. V lost 1 base and J 5 bases, leaving 5 bases between the germline ends. The CDR3 reads CASGLAEYGYTF. The CDR3 DNA is TGTGCTAGTGGTTTGGCTGAATATGGCTACACCTTC.

CDR3 region: CASTPGGRDTGELFF. DNA for the CDR3: TGTGCCAGCACACCAGGGGGCAGGGACACCGGGGAGCTGTTTTTT. V usage is TRBV9 and J usage is TRBJ2-2; TRBD1 matches 8 bases. Germline lookup yields CDR1 SGDLS and CDR2 YYNGEE. V lost 6 bases and J lost 3; bases outside the gene matches: 7. This CDR3 is built from 15 residues.

The gene calls are TRBV5-6 and TRBJ2-3; TRBD1 matches at 7 bases. V shed 0 bases and J 1 base; nucleotides not matched to a gene: 11. Germline CDR1 reads SGHDT; CDR2 reads YYEEEE. This CDR3 spans 18 amino acids. CDR3 DNA sequence: TGTGCCAGCAGCTTGGGGGGGACAGAGCTCCGACGCACAGATACGCAGTATTTT. This encodes CASSLGGTELRRTDTQYF.

The J gene is TRBJ1-4, the V gene TRBV4-1; D is undetermined. The CDR3 contains 15 residues. V lost 1 base, J lost 7 bases, and 13 bases lay in between. The germline gives CDR1 MGHRA, CDR2 YSYEKL. The CDR3, as DNA: TGCGCCAGCAGCCAAGGGTGGGGTAGTTCTGAAAAACTGTTTTTT. Translating it yields CASSQGWGSSEKLFF.

The rearrangement uses TRBV19 and TRBJ1-2; 7 positions agree with TRBD1. The V segment lost 5 bases and the J segment 4 bases; nucleotides outside the gene matches: 10. This CDR3 region has 15 residues. CDR1 is LNHDA and CDR2 is SQIVND in the germline V gene (reference sequence). The DNA for the CDR3 is TGTGCCAGTAGTGCCGCCGGACAGGACTCCTATGGCTACACCTTC. Translated: CASSAAGQDSYGYTF.

This chain links TRBV9 with TRBJ2-3; 7 nucleotides line up with TRBD2. The trim removed 1 base at V and 6 bases at J, leaving 14 bases unmatched. The CDR3 runs to 17 residues. Per the germline V gene, CDR1 is SGDLS and CDR2 is YYNGEE. This chain's CDR3 is CASSVQIERGARDTQYF. The CDR3 DNA reads TGTGCCAGCAGCGTACAGATTGAGCGGGGAGCAAGGGATACGCAGTATTTT.

V gene TRBV5-1 combines with J gene TRBJ1-1, with a possible D match to TRBD1 (6 bases). V dropped 4 bases and J dropped 0 bases, with 19 bases sitting between them. This CDR3 has 17 amino acids. Looked up from germline, CDR1 is SGHRS and CDR2 is YFSETQ. The CDR3 sequence: CASSPKLDRSMNTEAFF. The CDR3 region has the DNA TGCGCCAGCAGCCCAAAATTGGACAGATCCATGAACACTGAAGCTTTCTTT.

CDR3 residues: CASSYFGDSPLHF. The CDR3 DNA sequence: TGTGCCAGCAGTTACTTCGGGGATTCACCCCTCCACTTT. The chain is built from TRBV6-5 and TRBJ1-6; D remains ambiguous. V lost 1 base and J lost 8, with 6 bases in between. This CDR3 has 13 amino acids. The germline V gene has CDR1 MNHEY and CDR2 SVGAGI.

This clone was counted between two and nine times. The gene calls are TRBV20-1 and TRBJ1-2, with D possibly being TRBD1 (6 bases). Germline lookup yields CDR1 DFQATT and CDR2 SNEGSKA (reference sequence). CDR3 length: 11 residues. Trimming took 3 bases from V and 9 from J, leaving 11 bases between them. CDR3 sequence reads: CSASQGKSYTF. The CDR3 DNA reads TGCAGTGCTAGTCAGGGGAAGAGCTACACCTTC.

V usage is TRBV6-5 and J usage is TRBJ2-7, with TRBD2 matching over 7 bases. In germline, CDR1 is MNHEY, CDR2 SVGAGI. V lost 1 base, J lost 5 bases, and 5 bases stayed unmatched. This CDR3 spans 14 amino acids. DNA of the CDR3: TGTGCCAGCAGTTACTTGGGACTACCCCACGAGCAGTACTTC. Amino acids: CASSYLGLPHEQYF.

The gene calls are TRBV18 and TRBJ2-7; TRBD1 might be the D (6 bases). The CDR3 is 14 amino acids. The V gene lost 3 bases and the J gene lost 3 bases, with 12 bases spanning the gap. The V gene's germline CDR1 is KGHSH and CDR2 LQKENI. For the CDR3, the DNA is TGTGCCAGCTCACCGCCTACAGGGAGCTACGAGCAGTACTTC. Protein sequence: CASSPPTGSYEQYF.

The V and J genes are TRBV25-1 and TRBJ1-2, with TRBD1 matching 7 bases. CDR3 length equals 15 residues. V lost 0 bases, J lost 6 bases, and 7 bases stayed unmatched. Per germline, CDR1 MGHDK and CDR2 SYGVNS. The CDR3 loop reads CASSEYQTGLDGYTF. The CDR3 DNA sequence: TGTGCCAGCAGTGAATACCAGACAGGGTTGGATGGCTACACCTTC.

The rearrangement links TRBV7-8 to TRBJ2-7; a possible D gene is TRBD1 (5 bases). Germline assignment: CDR1 SGHVS and CDR2 FQNEAQ. Trimming took 5 bases from V and 5 from J, leaving 16 bases between them. This CDR3 is 14 amino acids long. In DNA, the CDR3 is TGTGCCAGCAGCGTCCGATGGGGCCTCAACGAGCAGTACTTC. This codes for CASSVRWGLNEQYF.

The rearrangement links TRBV27 to TRBJ1-2, with TRBD1 matching over 7 bases. Germline assignment: CDR1 MNHEY and CDR2 SMNVEV (reference sequence). This CDR3 is built from 14 residues. V gave up 6 bases and J gave up 8 bases; unmatched junction bases: 12. The DNA of the CDR3 is TGTGCCAGCAGACCTAGGGACAGTGCTAGGGGCTACACCTTC. Its protein product is CASRPRDSARGYTF.

The rearrangement joins TRBV6-5 to TRBJ2-7, with 10 nucleotides matching TRBD2. Germline V lookup: CDR1 MNHEY, CDR2 SVGAGI. This CDR3 is built from 16 residues. J lost 7 bases, V lost 2 bases, and 11 bases had no gene match. The CDR3 sequence is CASSYGASGGPKEQYF. Written as DNA, the CDR3 is TGTGCCAGCAGTTACGGGGCTAGCGGGGGCCCCAAGGAGCAGTACTTC.

V is TRBV4-3 and J is TRBJ2-2, with no clear D. Looked up from germline, CDR1 is LGHNA and CDR2 is YSLEER. The CDR3 consists of 14 residues. Trimming stripped 1 base from V and 1 base from J, with 4 bases between. The CDR3: CASSQGRNTGELFF. DNA of the CDR3: TGCGCCAGCAGCCAAGGGCGGAACACCGGGGAGCTGTTTTTT.

This chain connects TRBV4-3 to TRBJ1-1; D remains unclear. This CDR3 spans 13 amino acids. The V gene lost 4 bases and the J gene lost 3 bases, with 9 bases spanning the gap. CDR1 and CDR2 from the germline V gene are LGHNA and YSLEER. The CDR3 sequence is CASSPLMDTEAFF. The DNA of the CDR3 is TGCGCCAGCAGCCCCCTAATGGACACTGAAGCTTTCTTT.

This chain joins TRBV6-6 and TRBJ2-5; D is uncertain. Germline CDR1 reads MNHNY; CDR2 reads SVGAGI (reference sequence). The CDR3 loop spans 12 amino acids. The V end was cut by 0 bases, the J end by 4 bases, with 3 bases between. The CDR3 sequence is CASSYSGETQYF. CDR3 DNA: TGTGCCAGCAGTTACTCAGGAGAGACCCAGTACTTC.

There are a few counts of this clone. The chain links TRBV4-3 to TRBJ1-6; no reliable D call. The CDR3 is 16 residues long. Trimming took off 0 bases at V and 6 bases at J, with 12 bases between the two ends. Per germline, CDR1 LGHNA and CDR2 YSLEER. The CDR3 reads CASSQDRGEPNSPLHF. CDR3 bases: TGCGCCAGCAGCCAAGATAGAGGTGAACCTAATTCACCCCTCCACTTT.

This rearrangement joins TRBV7-9 to TRBJ2-7; weak D call: TRBD1 (6 bases). With 4 bases removed from V and 5 bases from J, the gap between germline ends came to 15 bases. The CDR3 sequence is 14 residues long. The germline V gene encodes CDR1 SEHNR and CDR2 FQNEAQ (reference sequence). Here the CDR3 reads CASSSPKGGNEQYF. DNA of the CDR3: TGTGCCAGCAGCTCCCCCAAAGGGGGTAACGAGCAGTACTTC.

The count of this clone is one. The chain is built from TRBV11-2 and TRBJ1-2; D remains ambiguous. V shed 0 bases and J shed 8 bases, with 7 bases lying between them. The CDR3 extends over 12 amino acids. Germline V gives CDR1 SGHAT, CDR2 FQNNGV. The CDR3 bases are TGTGCCAGCAGCTTAGAAGGGAGAGGCTACACCTTC. The encoded protein is CASSLEGRGYTF.

The chain uses TRBV4-2 and TRBJ1-5; D is perhaps TRBD1 (6 bases). This CDR3 comprises 14 residues. Deletions cut 4 bases from V and 6 bases from J, with 13 bases between. Germline V lookup: CDR1 LGHNA, CDR2 YNFKEQ. The CDR3 loop reads CASSPGAVGQPQHF. The CDR3 nucleotides are TGTGCCAGCAGCCCGGGGGCGGTAGGTCAGCCCCAGCATTTT.

The rearrangement links TRBV7-9 to TRBJ2-5; 11 bases map to TRBD2. The trim removed 2 bases at V and 5 bases at J, leaving 7 bases unmatched. The CDR3 length is 16 residues. The germline CDR1 and CDR2 sequences are SEHNR and FQNEAQ (reference sequence). The CDR3 loop reads CASSLPLAGGPETQYF. The DNA of the CDR3 is TGTGCCAGCAGCTTACCCTTAGCGGGAGGGCCTGAGACCCAGTACTTC.